Here is one T cell receptor beta chain with its context. Its ends do not fully match the called genes, so a read error is possible. Amplified TCR beta CDR3 regions derived from RNA transcripts. The primer set for the first-round RT-PCR of the TCR CDR3 was HTBI. Each CDR3 protein is one row after TCRdb ran MiXCR on the multiplex PCR reads. Of under 350,000 distinct CDR3 sequences in the sample, 15% to 20% are singletons; the top ten hold less than 70%. These data are taken from a study of T cells in Graves' hyperthyroidism and ophthalmopathy. The germline V gene has CDR1 LGHDT and CDR2 YNNKEL (reference sequence). The CDR3 totals 19 residues.

The sequence was collected from a woman aged 55-70 years with Graves' ophthalmopathy. The sequencing sample was made of blood. The chain links TRBV3-1 to TRBJ1-6; D is possibly TRBD1 (6 bases). CDR3 nucleotides: TGTGCCAGCAGCCAAGCCGGTGGGGGGCTTAATGCCTATAATCCACCCCTCCACTTT. Translated, it gives CASSQAGGGLNAYNPPLHF. The full variable domain, completed using reference TRBV3-1 and TRBJ1-6, is DTAVSQTPKYLVTQMGNDKSIKCEQNLGHDTMYWYKQDSKKFLKIMFSYNNKELIINETVPNRFSPKSPDKAHLNLHINSLELGDSAVYFCASSQAGGGLNAYNPPLHFGNGTRLTVT.